Following are 9 T cell receptor beta chains from one sample sequenced in a study of blood T cell repertoires in COVID-19. Assay used: immunoSEQ multiplex PCR; TCRdb lists only in-frame clones, some missing. Here the sample spans approximately 100,000 clones, 75% to 85% being singletons. The sequenced sample was peripheral blood. These receptors all stem from a man between 65 and 85 years old with acute or convalescent COVID-19.

This chain joins TRBV5-1 and TRBJ2-1; 9 bases line up with TRBD2. The CDR3 is 21 residues long. The J segment lost 0 bases and the V segment lost 2 bases, leaving 18 bases of the junction unmatched. CDR1 SGHRS and CDR2 YFSETQ come from the germline V gene. CDR3 bases: TGCGCCAGCAGCTTTCCCCAATCCCGTGGCGGGAGGGCCTTCTCCTACAATGAGCAGTTCTTC. It is translated as CASSFPQSRGGRAFSYNEQFF.

This clone was counted a few times. V is TRBV27 and J is TRBJ2-7; 8 bases align to TRBD2. CDR3 length equals 16 residues. The V gene's germline CDR1 is MNHEY and CDR2 SMNVEV (reference sequence). V shed 2 bases and J 7 bases; nucleotides not matched to a gene: 13. The CDR3 protein is CASSLRRGDPQGEQYF. CDR3 nucleotides: TGTGCCAGCAGTTTAAGGCGGGGGGACCCCCAGGGGGAGCAGTACTTC.

This clone is a singleton in its sample. J is TRBJ1-5 and V is TRBV6-6; TRBD1 aligns across 7 bases. From germline, CDR1 is MNHNY and CDR2 SVGAGI (reference sequence). This CDR3 is 13 amino acids long. Trimming took 11 bases from V and 2 from J; bases not matched to a gene: 6. CDR3 in amino acids: CASTGVGNQPQHF. The CDR3 DNA reads as TGTGCCTCCACAGGGGTCGGCAATCAGCCCCAGCATTTT.

Of note for this clone: A read error may produce the germline difference seen at one junction end. The V and J genes are TRBV10-2 and TRBJ1-3, with TRBD1 matching over 7 bases. This CDR3 region has 17 residues. Germline V gives CDR1 WSHSY, CDR2 SAAADI. CDR3 protein: CASSALAGGASGSTIYF. DNA for the CDR3: TGCGCCAGCAGTGCTCTGGCAGGGGGAGCCTCTGGAAGCACCATATATTTT.

As for this clone: This CDR3 is also generated by other DNA sequences in the sample. The rearrangement joins TRBV6-5 to TRBJ2-3; TRBD2 matches 8 bases. CDR1 MNHEY and CDR2 SVGAGI come from the germline V gene. The CDR3 spans 15 residues. The trim removed 2 bases at V and 3 bases at J, leaving 4 bases unmatched. The CDR3 bases are TGTGCCAGCAGTTACCGAGCGGGAGCGACAGATACGCAGTATTTT. This sequence encodes CASSYRAGATDTQYF.

V usage is TRBV12-3 or TRBV12-4 and J usage is TRBJ1-2; no clear D. Trimming stripped 1 base from V and 5 bases from J, with 8 bases between. This CDR3 is built from 13 residues. The CDR3 DNA is TGTGCCAGCAGTTTAGGGTACAAGTATGGCTACACCTTC. Encoded protein: CASSLGYKYGYTF.

The CDR3 sequence: CASSRQTGGNTEAFF. The DNA for the CDR3 is TGTGCCAGCAGCCGCCAGACCGGGGGTAACACTGAAGCTTTCTTT. The genes are TRBV3-1 (or the pseudogene TRBV3-2) and TRBJ1-1; possibly TRBD1 for D (5 bases). Looked up from germline, CDR1 is LGHDT and CDR2 is YNNKEL (reference sequence). CDR3 length: 15 amino acids. V was clipped by 4 bases and J by 2 bases, with 14 bases between them.

The chain couples TRBV13 to TRBJ1-2; 7 bases are shared with TRBD1. Germline CDR1 is PRHDT and CDR2 is FYEKMQ (reference sequence). The CDR3 is 13 residues long. V was clipped by 2 bases and J by 7 bases; unmatched bases: 4. CDR3 residues: CASSLPGGGGYTF. In nucleotides, the CDR3 is TGTGCCAGCAGCTTACCAGGGGGAGGTGGCTACACCTTC.

This chain uses TRBV3-1 (or the pseudogene TRBV3-2) with TRBJ1-1; 7 bases align to TRBD1. The CDR3 extends over 13 amino acids. V lost 5 bases, J lost 0 bases, and 0 bases stayed unmatched. Germline V lookup: CDR1 LGHDT, CDR2 YNNKEL (reference sequence). In DNA form, the CDR3 reads TGTGCCAGCAGCGGACAGGTGAACACTGAAGCTTTCTTT. This encodes CASSGQVNTEAFF.